This section outlines one TCR beta chain sequence together with its context. Its target is not known. Profiling that covered TCR beta VDJ and CDR3 relied on genomic DNA as its template. In TCRdb, the reads were re-called with MiXCR into one record per CDR3 protein. The table has some 150,000 distinct CDR3 sequences, about 52% seen once. The V gene lost 3 bases and the J gene lost 10 bases, with 13 bases spanning the gap. The CDR3 contains 14 residues. Germline lookup yields CDR1 SGHVS and CDR2 FNYEAQ. The entry originates in a study of CD8+CD57+ T cells in acquired aplastic anemia. About the study: Each DNA sample taken from sorted CD4+ and CD8+ cells came to 3 to 4 ug on average.

General observations from the study: Patients did not significantly differ from controls in CD8+ Simpson's diversity.

Patients chosen for sequencing had CD8+CD57+ cells that had expanded, as shown by flow cytometry. In all patients, the disease was severe acquired aplastic anemia. The specimen was sorted CD4+, CD8+, or CD8+CD57+ T cells (not recorded which) from PBMCs. The chain uses TRBV7-6 and TRBJ1-6, with a tentative D call TRBD1 (5 bases). The source is a human donor with aplastic anemia. The DNA for the CDR3 is TGTGCCAGCAGCTTCGGAGGGGATATCTCACCCCTCCACTTT. Amino acid sequence: CASSFGGDISPLHF.